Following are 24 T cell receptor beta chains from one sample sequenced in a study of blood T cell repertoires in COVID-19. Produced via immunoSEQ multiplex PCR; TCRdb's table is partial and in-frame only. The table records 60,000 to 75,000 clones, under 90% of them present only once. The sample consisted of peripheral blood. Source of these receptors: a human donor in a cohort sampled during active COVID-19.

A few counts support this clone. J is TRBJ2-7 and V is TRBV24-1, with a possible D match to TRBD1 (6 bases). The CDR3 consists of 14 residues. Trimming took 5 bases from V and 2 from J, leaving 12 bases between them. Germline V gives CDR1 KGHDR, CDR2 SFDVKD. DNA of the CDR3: TGTGCCACCAGTGGGGCAGGGGTCCCCTACGAGCAGTACTTC. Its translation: CATSGAGVPYEQYF.

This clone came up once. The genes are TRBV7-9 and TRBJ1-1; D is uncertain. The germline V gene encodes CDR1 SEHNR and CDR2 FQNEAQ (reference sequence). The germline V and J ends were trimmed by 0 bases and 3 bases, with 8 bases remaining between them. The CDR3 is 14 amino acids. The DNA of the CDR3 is TGTGCCAGCAGCTTAGCAGGACTGCACACTGAAGCTTTCTTT. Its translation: CASSLAGLHTEAFF.

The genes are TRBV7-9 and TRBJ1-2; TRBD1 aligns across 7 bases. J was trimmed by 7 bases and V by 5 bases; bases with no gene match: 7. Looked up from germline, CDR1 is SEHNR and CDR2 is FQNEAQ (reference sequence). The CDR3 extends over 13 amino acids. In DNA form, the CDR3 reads TGTGCCAGCAGCCTCACAGGGGACGGTGGCTACACCTTC. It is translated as CASSLTGDGGYTF.

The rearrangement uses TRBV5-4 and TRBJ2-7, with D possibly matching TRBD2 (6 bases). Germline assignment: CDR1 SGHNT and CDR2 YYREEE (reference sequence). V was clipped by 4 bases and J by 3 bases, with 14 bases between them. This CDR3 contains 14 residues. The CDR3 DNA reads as TGTGCCAGCAGCACGAAATCCGGGGGCTACGAGCAGTACTTC. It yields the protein CASSTKSGGYEQYF. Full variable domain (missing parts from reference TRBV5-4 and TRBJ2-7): ETGVTQSPTHLIKTRGQQVTLRCSSQSGHNTVSWYQQALGQGPQFIFQYYREEENGRGNFPPRFSGLQFPNYSSELNVNALELDDSALYLCASSTKSGGYEQYFGPGTRLTVT.

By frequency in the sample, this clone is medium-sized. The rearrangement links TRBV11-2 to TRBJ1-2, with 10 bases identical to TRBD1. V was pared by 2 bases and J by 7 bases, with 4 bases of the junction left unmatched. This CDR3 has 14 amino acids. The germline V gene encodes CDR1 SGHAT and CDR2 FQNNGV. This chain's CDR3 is CASSLPRQGAGYTF. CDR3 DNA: TGTGCCAGCAGCTTACCCCGACAGGGGGCTGGCTACACCTTC.

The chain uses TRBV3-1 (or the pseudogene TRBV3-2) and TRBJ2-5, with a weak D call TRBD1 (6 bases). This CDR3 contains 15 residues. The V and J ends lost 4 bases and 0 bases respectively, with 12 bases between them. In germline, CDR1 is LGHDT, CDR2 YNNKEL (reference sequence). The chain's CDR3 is CASSPPTGNQETQYF. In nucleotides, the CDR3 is TGTGCCAGCAGCCCACCCACAGGGAACCAAGAGACCCAGTACTTC.

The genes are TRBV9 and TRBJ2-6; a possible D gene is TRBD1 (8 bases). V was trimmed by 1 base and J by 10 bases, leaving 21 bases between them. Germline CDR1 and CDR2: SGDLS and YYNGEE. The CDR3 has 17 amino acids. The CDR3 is CASSVSGETGQGNVLTF. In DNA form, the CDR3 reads TGTGCCAGCAGCGTAAGCGGGGAGACTGGACAGGGAAACGTCCTGACTTTC.

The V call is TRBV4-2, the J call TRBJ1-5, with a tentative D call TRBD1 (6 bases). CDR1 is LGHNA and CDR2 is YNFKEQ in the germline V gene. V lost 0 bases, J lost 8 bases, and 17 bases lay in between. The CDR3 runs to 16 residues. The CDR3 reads CASSQDDRPTIEPQHF. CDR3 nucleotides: TGTGCCAGCAGCCAAGACGACAGGCCCACAATTGAGCCCCAGCATTTT.

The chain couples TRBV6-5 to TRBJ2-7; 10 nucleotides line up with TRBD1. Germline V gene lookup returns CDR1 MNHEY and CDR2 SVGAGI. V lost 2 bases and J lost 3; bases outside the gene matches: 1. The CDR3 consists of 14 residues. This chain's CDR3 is CASSYRDRGYEQYF. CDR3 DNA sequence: TGTGCCAGCAGTTACCGGGACAGGGGCTACGAGCAGTACTTC.

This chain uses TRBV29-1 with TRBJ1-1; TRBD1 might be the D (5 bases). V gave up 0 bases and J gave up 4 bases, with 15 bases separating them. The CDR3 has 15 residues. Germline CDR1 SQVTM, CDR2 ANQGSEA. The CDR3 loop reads CSVEDLLPGFTEAFF. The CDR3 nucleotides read TGCAGCGTTGAAGATCTTCTCCCAGGGTTCACTGAAGCTTTCTTT.

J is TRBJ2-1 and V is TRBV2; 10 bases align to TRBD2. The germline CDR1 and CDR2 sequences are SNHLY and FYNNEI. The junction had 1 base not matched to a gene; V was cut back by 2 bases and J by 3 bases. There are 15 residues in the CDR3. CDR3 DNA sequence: TGTGCCAGCAGTGAACTAGCGGGGGACTACAATGAGCAGTTCTTC. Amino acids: CASSELAGDYNEQFF.

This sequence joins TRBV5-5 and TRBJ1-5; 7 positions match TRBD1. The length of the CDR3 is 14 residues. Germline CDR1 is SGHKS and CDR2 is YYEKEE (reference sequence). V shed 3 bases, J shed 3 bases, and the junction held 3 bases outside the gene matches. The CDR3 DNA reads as TGTGCCAGCAGCTGGGACAGCTACAATCAGCCCCAGCATTTT. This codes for CASSWDSYNQPQHF. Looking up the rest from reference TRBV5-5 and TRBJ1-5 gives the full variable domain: DAGVTQSPTHLIKTRGQQVTLRCSPISGHKSVSWYQQVLGQGPQFIFQYYEKEERGRGNFPDRFSARQFPNYSSELNVNALLLGDSALYLCASSWDSYNQPQHFGDGTRLSIL.

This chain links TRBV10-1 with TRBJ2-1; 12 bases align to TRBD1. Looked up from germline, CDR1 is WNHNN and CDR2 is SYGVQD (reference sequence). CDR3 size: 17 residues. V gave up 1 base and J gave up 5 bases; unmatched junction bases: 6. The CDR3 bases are TGCGCCAGCAGTGAGTTAGGGACAGGGGGCCCAGACAATGAGCAGTTCTTC. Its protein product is CASSELGTGGPDNEQFF.

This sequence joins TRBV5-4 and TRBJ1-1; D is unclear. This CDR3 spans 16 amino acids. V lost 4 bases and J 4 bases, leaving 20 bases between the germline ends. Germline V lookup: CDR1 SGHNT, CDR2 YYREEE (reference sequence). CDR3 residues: CASSPNGRIESTEAFF. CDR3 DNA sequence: TGTGCCAGCAGCCCCAATGGCAGGATAGAAAGCACTGAAGCTTTCTTT.

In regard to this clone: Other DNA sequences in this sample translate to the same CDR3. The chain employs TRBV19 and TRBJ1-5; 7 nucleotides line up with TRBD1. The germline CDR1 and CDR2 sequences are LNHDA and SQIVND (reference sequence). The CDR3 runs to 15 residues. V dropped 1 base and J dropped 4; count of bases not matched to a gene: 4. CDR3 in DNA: TGTGCCAGTAGTATAGGGAGCAGGGGGAATCAGCCCCAGCATTTT. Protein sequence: CASSIGSRGNQPQHF. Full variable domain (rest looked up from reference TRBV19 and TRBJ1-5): DGGITQSPKYLFRKEGQNVTLSCEQNLNHDAMYWYRQDPGQGLRLIYYSQIVNDFQKGDIAEGYSVSREKKESFPLTVTSAQKNPTAFYLCASSIGSRGNQPQHFGDGTRLSIL.

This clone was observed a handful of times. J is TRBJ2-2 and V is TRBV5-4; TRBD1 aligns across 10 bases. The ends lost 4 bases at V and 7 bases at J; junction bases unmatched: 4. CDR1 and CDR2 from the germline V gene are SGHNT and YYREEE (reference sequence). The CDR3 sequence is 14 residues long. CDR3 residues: CASSPGTGVGELFF. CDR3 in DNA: TGTGCCAGCAGCCCCGGGACAGGGGTCGGGGAGCTGTTTTTT.

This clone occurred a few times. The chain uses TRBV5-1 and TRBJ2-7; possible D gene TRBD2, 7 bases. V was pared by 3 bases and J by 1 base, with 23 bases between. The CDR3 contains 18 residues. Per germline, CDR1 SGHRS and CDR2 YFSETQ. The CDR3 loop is CASSSVERRGTHSYEQYF. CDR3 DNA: TGCGCCAGCAGCTCCGTGGAGAGGCGGGGGACACATTCCTACGAGCAGTACTTC. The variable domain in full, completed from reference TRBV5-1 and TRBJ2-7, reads KAGVTQTPRYLIKTRGQQVTLSCSPISGHRSVSWYQQTPGQGLQFLFEYFSETQRNKGNFPGRFSGRQFSNSRSEMNVSTLELGDSALYLCASSSVERRGTHSYEQYFGPGTRLTVT.

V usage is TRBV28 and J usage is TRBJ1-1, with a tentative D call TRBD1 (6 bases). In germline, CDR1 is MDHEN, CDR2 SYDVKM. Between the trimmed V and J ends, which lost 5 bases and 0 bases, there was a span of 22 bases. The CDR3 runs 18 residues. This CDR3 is CASSPVSVTGSMNTEAFF. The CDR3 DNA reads TGTGCCAGCAGTCCCGTCTCCGTCACAGGGTCAATGAACACTGAAGCTTTCTTT.

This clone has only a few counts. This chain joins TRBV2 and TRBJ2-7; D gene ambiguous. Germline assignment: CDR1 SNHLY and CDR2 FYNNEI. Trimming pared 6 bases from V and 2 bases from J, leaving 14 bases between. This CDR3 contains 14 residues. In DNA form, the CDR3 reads TGTGCCAGCAGGCGCTACCCGGGTACCTACGAGCAGTACTTC. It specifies CASRRYPGTYEQYF.

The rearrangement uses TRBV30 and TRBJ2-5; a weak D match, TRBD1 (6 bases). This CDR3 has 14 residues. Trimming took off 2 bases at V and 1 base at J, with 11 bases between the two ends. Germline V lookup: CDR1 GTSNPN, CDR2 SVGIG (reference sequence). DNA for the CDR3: TGTGCCTGGAGTCAGGGGTCGCTCCAAGAGACCCAGTACTTC. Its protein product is CAWSQGSLQETQYF. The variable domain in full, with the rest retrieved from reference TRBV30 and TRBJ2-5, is SQTIHQWPATLVQPVGSPLSLECTVEGTSNPNLYWYRQAAGRGLQLLFYSVGIGQISSEVPQNLSASRPQDRQFILSSKKLLLSDSGFYLCAWSQGSLQETQYFGPGTRLLVL.

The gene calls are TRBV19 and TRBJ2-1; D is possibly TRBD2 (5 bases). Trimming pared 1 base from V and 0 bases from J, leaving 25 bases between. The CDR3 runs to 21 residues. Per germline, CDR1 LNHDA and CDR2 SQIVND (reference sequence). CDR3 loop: CASSIVFGYGSKRNSYNEQFF. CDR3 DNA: TGTGCCAGTAGTATAGTGTTTGGTTATGGGAGTAAGAGGAACTCCTACAATGAGCAGTTCTTC.

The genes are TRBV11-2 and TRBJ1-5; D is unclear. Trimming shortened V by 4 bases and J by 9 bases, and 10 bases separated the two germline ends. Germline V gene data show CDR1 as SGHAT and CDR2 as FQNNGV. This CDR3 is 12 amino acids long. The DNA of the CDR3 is TGTGCCAGCAGCTCGAGCGGCAGGCCCCAGCATTTT. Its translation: CASSSSGRPQHF. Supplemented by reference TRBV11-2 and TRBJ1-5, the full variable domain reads EAGVAQSPRYKIIEKRQSVAFWCNPISGHATLYWYQQILGQGPKLLIQFQNNGVVDDSQLPKDRFSAERLKGVDSTLKIQPAKLEDSAVYLCASSSSGRPQHFGDGTRLSIL.

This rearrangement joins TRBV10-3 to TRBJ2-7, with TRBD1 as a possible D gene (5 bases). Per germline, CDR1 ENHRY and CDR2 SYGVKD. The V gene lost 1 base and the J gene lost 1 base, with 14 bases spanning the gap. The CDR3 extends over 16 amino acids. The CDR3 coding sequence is TGTGCCATCAGTGAGTATAGGGGTGAACGGTCCTACGAGCAGTACTTC. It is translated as CAISEYRGERSYEQYF.

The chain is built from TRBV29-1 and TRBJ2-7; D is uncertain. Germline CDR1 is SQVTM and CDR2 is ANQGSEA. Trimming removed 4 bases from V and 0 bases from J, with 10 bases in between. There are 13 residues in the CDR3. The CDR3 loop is CSVVPRSSYEQYF. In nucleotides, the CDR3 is TGCAGCGTTGTACCGAGGAGCTCCTACGAGCAGTACTTC.